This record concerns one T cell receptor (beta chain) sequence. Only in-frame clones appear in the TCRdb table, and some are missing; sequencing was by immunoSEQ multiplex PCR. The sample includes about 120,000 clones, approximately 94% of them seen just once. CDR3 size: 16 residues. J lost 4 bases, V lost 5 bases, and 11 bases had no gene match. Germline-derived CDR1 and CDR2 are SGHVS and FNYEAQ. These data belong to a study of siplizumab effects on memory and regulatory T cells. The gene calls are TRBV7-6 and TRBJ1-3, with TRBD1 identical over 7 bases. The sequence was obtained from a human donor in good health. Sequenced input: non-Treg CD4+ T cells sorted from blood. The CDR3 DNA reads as TGTGCCAGCAGCGCCAACGGGACAGAACAGGGAAACACCATATATTTT. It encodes CASSANGTEQGNTIYF.